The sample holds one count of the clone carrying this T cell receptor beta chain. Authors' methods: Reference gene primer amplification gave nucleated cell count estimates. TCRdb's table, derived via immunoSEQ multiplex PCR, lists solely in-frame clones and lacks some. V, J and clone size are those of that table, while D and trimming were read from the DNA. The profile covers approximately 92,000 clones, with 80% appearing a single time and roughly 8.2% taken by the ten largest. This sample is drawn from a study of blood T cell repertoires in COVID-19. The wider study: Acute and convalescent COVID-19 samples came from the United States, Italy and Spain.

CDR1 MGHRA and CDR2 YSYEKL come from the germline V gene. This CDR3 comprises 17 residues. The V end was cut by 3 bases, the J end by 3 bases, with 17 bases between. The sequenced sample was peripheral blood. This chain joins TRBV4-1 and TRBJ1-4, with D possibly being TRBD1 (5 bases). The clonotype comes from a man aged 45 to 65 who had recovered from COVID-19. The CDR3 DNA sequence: TGCGCCAGCAGCCATACAAAAGAAGGGGTCCCTAATGAAAAACTGTTTTTT. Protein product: CASSHTKEGVPNEKLFF.